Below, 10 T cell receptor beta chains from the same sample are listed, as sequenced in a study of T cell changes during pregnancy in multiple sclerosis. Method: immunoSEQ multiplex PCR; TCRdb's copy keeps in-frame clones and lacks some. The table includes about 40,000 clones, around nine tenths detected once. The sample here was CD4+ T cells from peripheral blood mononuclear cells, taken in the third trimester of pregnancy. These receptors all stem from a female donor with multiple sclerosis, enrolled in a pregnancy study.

CDR3 sequence reads: CASSRLESYQQNYEQYF. The CDR3 region has the DNA TGCGCCAGCAGCCGCCTTGAGAGCTACCAACAGAACTACGAGCAGTACTTC. The rearrangement uses TRBV5-1 and TRBJ2-7; D is unclear. V was trimmed by 4 bases and J by 3 bases, leaving 23 bases between them. There are 17 residues in the CDR3. Per the germline V gene, CDR1 is SGHRS and CDR2 is YFSETQ. Based on the CDR3 plus reference TRBV5-1 and TRBJ2-7, the full variable domain is KAGVTQTPRYLIKTRGQQVTLSCSPISGHRSVSWYQQTPGQGLQFLFEYFSETQRNKGNFPGRFSGRQFSNSRSEMNVSTLELGDSALYLCASSRLESYQQNYEQYFGPGTRLTVT.

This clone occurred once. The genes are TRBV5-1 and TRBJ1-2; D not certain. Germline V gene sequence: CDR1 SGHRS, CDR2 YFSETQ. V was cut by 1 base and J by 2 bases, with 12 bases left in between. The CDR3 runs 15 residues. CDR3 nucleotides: TGCGCCAGCAGCTTGCGGAGCGAGGCCAACTATGGCTACACCTTC. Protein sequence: CASSLRSEANYGYTF.

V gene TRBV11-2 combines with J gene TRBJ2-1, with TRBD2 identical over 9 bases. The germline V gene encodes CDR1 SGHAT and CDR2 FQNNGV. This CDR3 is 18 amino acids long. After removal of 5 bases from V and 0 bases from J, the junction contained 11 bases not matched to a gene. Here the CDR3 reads CASSRVTSGQSSYNEQFF. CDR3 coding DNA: TGTGCCAGCAGCCGTGTGACTAGCGGACAGAGCTCCTACAATGAGCAGTTCTTC. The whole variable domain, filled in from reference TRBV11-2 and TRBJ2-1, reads EAGVAQSPRYKIIEKRQSVAFWCNPISGHATLYWYQQILGQGPKLLIQFQNNGVVDDSQLPKDRFSAERLKGVDSTLKIQPAKLEDSAVYLCASSRVTSGQSSYNEQFFGPGTRLTVL.

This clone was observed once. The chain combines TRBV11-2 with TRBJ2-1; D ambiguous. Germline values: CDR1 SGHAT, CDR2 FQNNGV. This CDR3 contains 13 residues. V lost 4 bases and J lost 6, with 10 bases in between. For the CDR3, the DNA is TGTGCCAGCAGCTCCCTCTCGAGCAATGAGCAGTTCTTC. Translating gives CASSSLSSNEQFF.

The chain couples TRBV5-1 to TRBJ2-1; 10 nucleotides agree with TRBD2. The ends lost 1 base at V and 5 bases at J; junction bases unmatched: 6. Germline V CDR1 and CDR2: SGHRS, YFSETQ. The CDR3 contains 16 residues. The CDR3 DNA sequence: TGCGCCAGCAGCTTGTTAGCGGGAGGTTGGGACAATGAGCAGTTCTTC. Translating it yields CASSLLAGGWDNEQFF.

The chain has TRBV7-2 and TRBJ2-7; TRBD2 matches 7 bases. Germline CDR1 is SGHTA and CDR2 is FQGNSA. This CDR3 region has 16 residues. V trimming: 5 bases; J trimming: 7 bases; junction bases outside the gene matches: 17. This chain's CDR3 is CASSHTTGGRGREQYF. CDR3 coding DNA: TGTGCCAGCAGCCACACAACGGGCGGGAGAGGAAGGGAGCAGTACTTC.

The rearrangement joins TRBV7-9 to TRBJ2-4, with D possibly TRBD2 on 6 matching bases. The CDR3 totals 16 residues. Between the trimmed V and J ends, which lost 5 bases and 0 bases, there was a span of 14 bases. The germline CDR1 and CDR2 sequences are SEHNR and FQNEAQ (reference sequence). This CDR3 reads CASSQRGTSAKNIQYF. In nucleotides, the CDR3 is TGTGCCAGCAGCCAACGAGGGACTTCAGCCAAAAACATTCAGTACTTC.

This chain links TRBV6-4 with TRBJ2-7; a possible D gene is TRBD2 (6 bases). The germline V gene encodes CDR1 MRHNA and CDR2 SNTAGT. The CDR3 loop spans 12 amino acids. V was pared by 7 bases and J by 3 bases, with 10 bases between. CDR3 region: CASTEGLYEQYF. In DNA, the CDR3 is TGTGCCAGCACCGAGGGACTCTACGAGCAGTACTTC.

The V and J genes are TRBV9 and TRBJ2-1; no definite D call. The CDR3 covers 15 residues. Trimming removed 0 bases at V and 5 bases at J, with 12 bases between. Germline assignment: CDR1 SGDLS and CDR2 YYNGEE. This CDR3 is CASSVAVEIHNEQFF. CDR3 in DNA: TGTGCCAGCAGCGTAGCGGTCGAAATACACAATGAGCAGTTCTTC.

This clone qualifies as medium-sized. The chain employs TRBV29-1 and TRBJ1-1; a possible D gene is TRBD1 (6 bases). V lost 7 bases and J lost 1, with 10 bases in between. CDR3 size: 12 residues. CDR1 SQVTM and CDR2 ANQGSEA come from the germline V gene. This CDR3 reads CSGGQQNTEAFF. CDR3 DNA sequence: TGCAGCGGGGGGCAGCAGAACACTGAAGCTTTCTTT.